This passage covers 3 T cell receptor beta chains from one sample sequenced in a study of T cell clonotyping in hematopoietic cell transplantation. As for time point: recipient sample about 28 days before transplant, after cytoreduction. The table came from immunoSEQ multiplex PCR; TCRdb's copy has only in-frame clones and leaves some out. The table lists about 28,000 clones, 90% to 95% of them singletons. The specimen comprised peripheral blood mononuclear cells, sampled before stem cell transplant. The origin of the receptors is a man in his forties or fifties with acute myeloid leukemia. Some clones in this sample may be carry-over from other donors' samples.

The CDR3 DNA reads TGCAGCGTTGAAGCAGGCGAAGCTTTCTTT. This sequence encodes CSVEAGEAFF. The chain recombines TRBV29-1 with TRBJ1-1; D remains ambiguous. The CDR3 is 10 residues long. Germline V lookup: CDR1 SQVTM, CDR2 ANQGSEA. Trimming pared 1 base from V and 8 bases from J, leaving 5 bases between.

This chain uses TRBV7-2 with TRBJ2-5; TRBD2 matches at 9 bases. The CDR3 length is 16 residues. V lost 5 bases, J lost 5 bases, and 12 bases stayed unmatched. Germline loops: CDR1 SGHTA, CDR2 FQGNSA. Written as DNA, the CDR3 is TGTGCCAGCAGCCCTGACAGCGGGAGGTCTTGGGAGACCCAGTACTTC. Protein: CASSPDSGRSWETQYF.

The V gene is TRBV18, the J gene TRBJ2-1; no definite D call. This CDR3 is 17 amino acids long. V was pared by 3 bases and J by 0 bases, with 15 bases between. The V gene's germline CDR1 is KGHSH and CDR2 LQKENI. The CDR3 region has the DNA TGTGCCAGCTCACCCGAGGCCCCCATGAGCTCCTACAATGAGCAGTTCTTC. Translation gives CASSPEAPMSSYNEQFF.